These T cell receptor beta chains were read from a single sample in a study of identical twins. In TCRdb, the 5' RACE reads were re-called with MiXCR into one record per CDR3 protein. This sample has some 690,000 distinct CDR3 sequences; about 20% occur once, and the top ten carry 4.3%. These data were likewise used in another study, on T cells expressing NK-cell markers.

The specimen sequenced was PBMCs. The source is a woman aged 18-35 years in good health. Each CDR3 is given with its conserved first and last residue. A D gene is named only where the DNA matches it firmly. Clone size appears in some rows only: once, few, many, or a class for an expanded clone.

clone_size: few; j_call: TRBJ2-1; d_call: -; v_call: TRBV10-2; cdr3_nt: TGCGCCTCCCTGGGCGGTCCTGAGCAGTTCTTC; cdr3_aa: CASLGGPEQFF
clone_size: many; j_call: TRBJ2-7; d_call: TRBD1; v_call: TRBV12-3/TRBV12-4; cdr3_nt: TGTGCCAGCAGTCCAACCGGGACAGGGTACGAGCAGTACTTC; cdr3_aa: CASSPTGTGYEQYF
clone_size: -; j_call: TRBJ2-1; d_call: -; v_call: TRBV9; cdr3_nt: TGTGCCAGCAGCGTCCAGATAGGCCTAAGGGAGCAGTTCTTC; cdr3_aa: CASSVQIGLREQFF
clone_size: many; j_call: TRBJ2-3; d_call: -; v_call: TRBV27; cdr3_nt: TGTGCCAGCAGTTTTCTGCGCGGGGCCACAGATACGCAGTATTTT; cdr3_aa: CASSFLRGATDTQYF
clone_size: -; j_call: TRBJ2-7; d_call: -; v_call: TRBV12-3/TRBV12-4; cdr3_nt: TGTGCCAGCAGCTGGGGACACCTCTACGAGCAGTACTTC; cdr3_aa: CASSWGHLYEQYF
clone_size: -; j_call: TRBJ2-7; d_call: -; v_call: TRBV6-1; cdr3_nt: TGTGCCAGCACTCGAGCCTCCTCCTACGAGCAGTACTTC; cdr3_aa: CASTRASSYEQYF
clone_size: -; j_call: TRBJ1-5; d_call: TRBD1; v_call: TRBV6-5; cdr3_nt: TGTGCCAGCAGTTACCCGGGACAGGGCGAGGGCAATCAGCCCCAGCATTTT; cdr3_aa: CASSYPGQGEGNQPQHF
clone_size: -; j_call: TRBJ1-1; d_call: -; v_call: TRBV12-3/TRBV12-4; cdr3_nt: TGTGCCAGCAGTTTTAAGATTGGGGCTTTCTTT; cdr3_aa: CASSFKIGAFF
clone_size: many; j_call: TRBJ2-7; d_call: TRBD2; v_call: TRBV12-5; cdr3_nt: TGTGCTAGTGGTTGGGATACTAGCGGGAGAATTAACGAGCAGTACTTC; cdr3_aa: CASGWDTSGRINEQYF
clone_size: few; j_call: TRBJ2-7; d_call: -; v_call: TRBV12-3/TRBV12-4; cdr3_nt: TGTGCCAGCAGTTTTTTCGCCGAGCAGTACTTC; cdr3_aa: CASSFFAEQYF
clone_size: -; j_call: TRBJ2-1; d_call: -; v_call: TRBV20-1; cdr3_nt: TGCAGTGCCCTGGTCCCGCGGGACACTAACAATGAGCAGTTCTTC; cdr3_aa: CSALVPRDTNNEQFF
clone_size: -; j_call: TRBJ2-1; d_call: -; v_call: TRBV5-1; cdr3_nt: TGCGCCAGCAGCCCAGGACAGTCTGCGAATGAGCAGTTCTTC; cdr3_aa: CASSPGQSANEQFF
clone_size: few; j_call: TRBJ1-3; d_call: -; v_call: TRBV7-6; cdr3_nt: TGTGCCAGCAGCTCAACGTCGGGGCCCAATAGAAACACCATATATTTT; cdr3_aa: CASSSTSGPNRNTIYF
clone_size: -; j_call: TRBJ2-7; d_call: -; v_call: TRBV5-1; cdr3_nt: TGCGCCAGCAGCTTCAGGCTCTTGGAGCAGGCGTACGAGCAGTACTTC; cdr3_aa: CASSFRLLEQAYEQYF
clone_size: -; j_call: TRBJ2-7; d_call: TRBD2; v_call: TRBV20-1; cdr3_nt: TGCAGTGCCCCTGCGTCGCTAGCGGGAGTTAACGAGCAGTACTTC; cdr3_aa: CSAPASLAGVNEQYF
clone_size: -; j_call: TRBJ2-7; d_call: -; v_call: TRBV9; cdr3_nt: TGTGCCAGCAGCGTAGAGCTGGGAACCGAGCAGTACTTC; cdr3_aa: CASSVELGTEQYF
clone_size: many; j_call: TRBJ2-2; d_call: -; v_call: TRBV29-1; cdr3_nt: TGCAGCGTTGTGAGGGCCAATACCGGGGAGCTGTTTTTT; cdr3_aa: CSVVRANTGELFF
clone_size: -; j_call: TRBJ2-5; d_call: -; v_call: TRBV2; cdr3_nt: TGTGCCAGCGGCGAGCGGGCCCCCCAGGGGACCCAGTACTTC; cdr3_aa: CASGERAPQGTQYF
clone_size: few; j_call: TRBJ2-1; d_call: TRBD2; v_call: TRBV20-1; cdr3_nt: TGCAGTGCTGATGAGCGGGGGGCCTACAATGAGCAGTTCTTC; cdr3_aa: CSADERGAYNEQFF
clone_size: few; j_call: TRBJ2-7; d_call: -; v_call: TRBV7-9; cdr3_nt: TGTGCCAGCAGCTTGTTAGGGCTGGGGGACGAGCAGTACTTC; cdr3_aa: CASSLLGLGDEQYF
clone_size: -; j_call: TRBJ2-1; d_call: -; v_call: TRBV20-1; cdr3_nt: TGCAGTGCTAGTGATTCAACAGCCGAGCAGTTCTTC; cdr3_aa: CSASDSTAEQFF
clone_size: -; j_call: TRBJ2-1; d_call: -; v_call: TRBV3-1; cdr3_nt: TGTGCCAGCAGCCAAGATACGGACAACAATGAGCAGTTCTTC; cdr3_aa: CASSQDTDNNEQFF
clone_size: -; j_call: TRBJ2-2; d_call: -; v_call: TRBV5-1; cdr3_nt: TGCGCCAGCAGCTTGGTTCCAGGGGACACCGGGGAGCTGTTTTTT; cdr3_aa: CASSLVPGDTGELFF
clone_size: -; j_call: TRBJ1-1; d_call: -; v_call: TRBV29-1; cdr3_nt: TGCAGCGTTGACAGGGGTCGTCACACTGAAGCTTTCTTT; cdr3_aa: CSVDRGRHTEAFF
clone_size: -; j_call: TRBJ1-4; d_call: -; v_call: TRBV12-3/TRBV12-4; cdr3_nt: TGTGCCAGCAGTTTAGACAGGATCGGAGAAAAACTGTTTTTT; cdr3_aa: CASSLDRIGEKLFF
clone_size: -; j_call: TRBJ2-3; d_call: -; v_call: TRBV20-1; cdr3_nt: TGCAGTGCCGGGGTGTGGGCAGATACGCAGTATTTT; cdr3_aa: CSAGVWADTQYF
clone_size: few; j_call: TRBJ2-3; d_call: TRBD1; v_call: TRBV20-1; cdr3_nt: TGCAGTGCTAGAGGGCGACAGGGGGTGAGAGATACGCAGTATTTT; cdr3_aa: CSARGRQGVRDTQYF
clone_size: -; j_call: TRBJ2-1; d_call: -; v_call: TRBV27; cdr3_nt: TGTGCCAGCAGTTTACTTCAGGGTGGCTCCTACAATGAGCAGTTCTTC; cdr3_aa: CASSLLQGGSYNEQFF
clone_size: many; j_call: TRBJ2-1; d_call: -; v_call: TRBV5-1; cdr3_nt: TGCGCCAGCAGCTTGGAGGCGGGTCGTAATGAGCAGTTCTTC; cdr3_aa: CASSLEAGRNEQFF
clone_size: -; j_call: TRBJ1-2; d_call: TRBD1; v_call: TRBV10-3; cdr3_nt: TGTGCCATCAGGGGGACAGTTGGCTACACCTTC; cdr3_aa: CAIRGTVGYTF
clone_size: -; j_call: TRBJ2-7; d_call: TRBD2; v_call: TRBV3-1; cdr3_nt: TGTGCCAGCAGCCAAGCGGCTAGCGGGGTCTACGAGCAGTACTTC; cdr3_aa: CASSQAASGVYEQYF
clone_size: many; j_call: TRBJ2-5; d_call: -; v_call: TRBV5-1; cdr3_nt: TGCGCCAGCAGCGGGCAGGGGGAGACCCAGTACTTC; cdr3_aa: CASSGQGETQYF
clone_size: many; j_call: TRBJ2-5; d_call: -; v_call: TRBV6-5; cdr3_nt: TGTGCCAGCAGTTACTGGGCAGTTTCCTCGTACCAAGAGACCCAGTACTTC; cdr3_aa: CASSYWAVSSYQETQYF
clone_size: -; j_call: TRBJ2-7; d_call: -; v_call: TRBV5-5; cdr3_nt: TGTGCCAGCAGCATGCGACATTCCGGATCCTACGAGCAGTACTTC; cdr3_aa: CASSMRHSGSYEQYF
clone_size: -; j_call: TRBJ1-2; d_call: -; v_call: TRBV7-2; cdr3_nt: TGTGCCAGCAGCTTAGAGGGCCCAAGGAACTATGGCTACACCTTC; cdr3_aa: CASSLEGPRNYGYTF
clone_size: -; j_call: TRBJ1-2; d_call: -; v_call: TRBV20-1; cdr3_nt: TGCAGTGCTACAACCAACTATGGCTACACCTTC; cdr3_aa: CSATTNYGYTF
clone_size: -; j_call: TRBJ2-5; d_call: -; v_call: TRBV5-1; cdr3_nt: TGCGCCAGCAGCACCACAGGGACTACTGGCCAAGAGACCCAGTACTTC; cdr3_aa: CASSTTGTTGQETQYF
clone_size: few; j_call: TRBJ1-5; d_call: TRBD1; v_call: TRBV20-1; cdr3_nt: TGCAGTGCTGGGACAGGTCATTCCAATCAGCCCCAGCATTTT; cdr3_aa: CSAGTGHSNQPQHF
clone_size: many; j_call: TRBJ2-4; d_call: -; v_call: TRBV5-1; cdr3_nt: TGCGCCAGCAGCCTCCTGGGGGGAGCCAAAAACATTCAGTACTTC; cdr3_aa: CASSLLGGAKNIQYF
clone_size: -; j_call: TRBJ2-1; d_call: TRBD2; v_call: TRBV27; cdr3_nt: TGTGCCAGCAGTTTCCAGCGGGGGAGTCGAAGGAATGAGCAGTTCTTC; cdr3_aa: CASSFQRGSRRNEQFF
clone_size: -; j_call: TRBJ2-7; d_call: -; v_call: TRBV7-2; cdr3_nt: TGTGCCAGCAGAGCCACAGGTTCCTACGAGCAGTACTTC; cdr3_aa: CASRATGSYEQYF
clone_size: -; j_call: TRBJ2-2; d_call: -; v_call: TRBV10-3; cdr3_nt: TGTGCCATCAGTGATAGGAGCGGGGAGCTGTTTTTT; cdr3_aa: CAISDRSGELFF
clone_size: -; j_call: TRBJ2-1; d_call: -; v_call: TRBV27; cdr3_nt: TGTGCCAGCAATGTGGGATCCCCGTCCTACAATGAGCAGTTCTTC; cdr3_aa: CASNVGSPSYNEQFF
clone_size: -; j_call: TRBJ2-1; d_call: TRBD2; v_call: TRBV5-1; cdr3_nt: TGCGCCAGCAGCCGGGCGCCGGGAGGTAACAATGAGCAGTTCTTC; cdr3_aa: CASSRAPGGNNEQFF
clone_size: -; j_call: TRBJ2-3; d_call: TRBD2; v_call: TRBV12-3/TRBV12-4; cdr3_nt: TGTGCCAGCAGTTTTAGAGCGGGGGCCACAGATACGCAGTATTTT; cdr3_aa: CASSFRAGATDTQYF
clone_size: -; j_call: TRBJ2-3; d_call: TRBD2; v_call: TRBV6-5; cdr3_nt: TGTGCCAGCAGTTACCTTGGACTAGCGGGAGGCGCAGATACGCAGTATTTT; cdr3_aa: CASSYLGLAGGADTQYF
clone_size: few; j_call: TRBJ2-1; d_call: TRBD2; v_call: TRBV12-3/TRBV12-4; cdr3_nt: TGTGCCAGCAGTTCTAGCGGGGGGGTCGATGAGCAGTTCTTC; cdr3_aa: CASSSSGGVDEQFF
clone_size: few; j_call: TRBJ2-3; d_call: -; v_call: TRBV5-1; cdr3_nt: TGCGCCAGCAGCGAAATTGGACAAGGAGATACGCAGTATTTT; cdr3_aa: CASSEIGQGDTQYF
clone_size: -; j_call: TRBJ2-1; d_call: -; v_call: TRBV3-1; cdr3_nt: TGTGCCAGCAGCCAAATACAGGGTCATCGCAATGAGCAGTTCTTC; cdr3_aa: CASSQIQGHRNEQFF